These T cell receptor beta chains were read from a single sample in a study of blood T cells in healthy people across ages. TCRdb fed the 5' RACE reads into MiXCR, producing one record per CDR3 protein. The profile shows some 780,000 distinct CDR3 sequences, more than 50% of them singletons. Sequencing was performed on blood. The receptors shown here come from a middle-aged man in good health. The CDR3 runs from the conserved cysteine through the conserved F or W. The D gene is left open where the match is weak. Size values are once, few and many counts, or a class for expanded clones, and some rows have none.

CASSGFHNEQFF	TGCGCCAGCAGCGGGTTTCACAATGAGCAGTTCTTC	TRBV4-1	NA	NA	TRBJ2-1
CASSTDHTQETQYF	TGTGCCAGCAGTACCGACCACACCCAGGAGACCCAGTACTTC	TRBV12-3/TRBV12-4	few	NA	TRBJ2-5
CASSLALTENEKLFF	TGTGCCAGCAGCTTAGCACTGACAGAGAATGAAAAACTGTTTTTT	TRBV7-9	NA	NA	TRBJ1-4
CASSLLGSPQETQYF	TGTGCCAGCAGTTTATTAGGGTCCCCACAAGAGACCCAGTACTTC	TRBV12-3/TRBV12-4	few	NA	TRBJ2-5
CASSETRGFSTDTQYF	TGTGCCAGCAGTGAAACCCGTGGTTTCAGCACAGATACGCAGTATTTT	TRBV6-1	NA	NA	TRBJ2-3
CASSKGDSRLGWEQYF	TGTGCCAGCAGCAAAGGGGACAGTAGACTTGGATGGGAGCAGTACTTC	TRBV3-1	NA	TRBD1	TRBJ2-7
CASSQEPHLAGETRGTQYF	TGTGCCAGCAGCCAAGAGCCTCACCTAGCGGGAGAAACGCGGGGGACCCAGTACTTC	TRBV14	NA	TRBD2	TRBJ2-5
CASSLTGQGRWEFF	TGTGCCAGCAGCTTAACGGGACAGGGGCGGTGGGAGTTCTTC	TRBV11-2	NA	TRBD1	TRBJ2-1
CASSPAGEEKLFF	TGTGCCAGCAGCCCGGCGGGGGAGGAAAAACTGTTTTTT	TRBV7-9	NA	NA	TRBJ1-4
CASQGGYQETQYF	TGTGCCAGCCAGGGCGGATACCAAGAGACCCAGTACTTC	TRBV7-9	few	NA	TRBJ2-5
CASSVSTQGKGHNEQFF	TGTGCCAGCAGCGTAAGCACACAGGGGAAGGGGCACAATGAGCAGTTCTTC	TRBV9	once	TRBD1	TRBJ2-1
CAISGSATGTSQETQYF	TGTGCCATCAGTGGGTCAGCTACCGGGACTAGTCAAGAGACCCAGTACTTC	TRBV10-3	NA	TRBD2	TRBJ2-5
CASSFDRGADTQYF	TGTGCCAGCAGCTTTGACAGGGGCGCAGATACGCAGTATTTT	TRBV7-2	NA	TRBD1	TRBJ2-3
CASSRGRTSYEQYF	TGTGCCAGCAGTCGCGGGAGGACCTCCTACGAGCAGTACTTC	TRBV6-2/TRBV6-3	NA	TRBD2	TRBJ2-7
CASSEVPGQTLKGNTEAFF	TGTGCCAGCAGTGAAGTCCCGGGACAGACCTTAAAAGGGAACACTGAAGCTTTCTTT	TRBV2	NA	TRBD1	TRBJ1-1
CSASQMGQGNEKLFF	TGCAGTGCTTCCCAGATGGGACAGGGTAATGAAAAACTGTTTTTT	TRBV20-1	NA	TRBD1	TRBJ1-4
CASSSGTTIYEQYF	TGTGCCAGCAGCTCCGGGACTACAATCTACGAGCAGTACTTC	TRBV7-9	NA	TRBD2	TRBJ2-7
CASSQDATGRHKRHWAEAFF	TGTGCCAGCAGCCAAGATGCTACGGGCAGACATAAACGCCATTGGGCTGAAGCTTTCTTT	TRBV3-1	NA	NA	TRBJ1-1
CASSQARRDEQFF	TGTGCCAGCAGCCAGGCCCGGCGGGATGAGCAGTTCTTC	TRBV7-2	NA	NA	TRBJ2-1
CASRAGSWPRNTEAFF	TGTGCCAGCAGGGCGGGATCCTGGCCGCGGAACACTGAAGCTTTCTTT	TRBV11-1	NA	NA	TRBJ1-1
CASSVVGADYGYTF	TGTGCCAGCAGCGTAGTCGGGGCAGACTATGGCTACACCTTC	TRBV9	few	NA	TRBJ1-2
CASLPNTGALFNNYGYTF	TGTGCCAGTCTACCTAATACAGGGGCCCTTTTTAATAACTATGGCTACACCTTC	TRBV28	NA	TRBD1	TRBJ1-2
CASSTGPVGDTQYF	TGTGCCAGCAGCACCGGACCCGTAGGGGATACGCAGTATTTT	TRBV12-3/TRBV12-4	NA	NA	TRBJ2-3
CSARNQVNTEAFF	TGCAGTGCTAGAAACCAGGTGAACACTGAAGCTTTCTTT	TRBV20-1	NA	NA	TRBJ1-1
CASSLDLGGSYNEQYF	TGTGCCAGCAGCTTAGATCTGGGAGGCTCCTACAATGAGCAGTACTTC	TRBV7-6	NA	NA	TRBJ2-7
CASRLAPGGGYGYTF	TGTGCCAGCAGGCTCGCCCCGGGGGGAGGCTATGGCTACACCTTC	TRBV7-3	NA	NA	TRBJ1-2
CASSPLRGQTSYEQYF	TGTGCCAGCAGCCCTCTCCGGGGACAGACCTCCTACGAGCAGTACTTC	TRBV11-2	few	TRBD1	TRBJ2-7